These 7 T cell receptor beta chains came from one sample sequenced in a study of beta chain features in type 1 diabetes. Every isolated RNA sample was fully reverse transcribed, so sequencing captured expressed TCRB transcripts. The table came from immunoSEQ multiplex PCR; TCRdb's copy has only in-frame clones and leaves some out. The sample has about 240,000 clones; 25% to 30% are singletons. Sequenced input: central memory CD4+ T cells from blood. These receptors originate from a man aged 25 to 40 in good health.

This clone was counted a few times. The J gene is TRBJ2-3, the V gene TRBV4-2; 8 bases fit TRBD2. This CDR3 has 18 amino acids. The J segment lost 4 bases and the V segment lost 3 bases, leaving 15 bases of the junction unmatched. Germline CDR1 is LGHNA and CDR2 is YNFKEQ. CDR3 region: CASSQAVHSGDVADTQYF. For the CDR3, the DNA is TGTGCCAGCAGCCAGGCAGTTCATAGCGGGGATGTCGCAGATACGCAGTATTTT.

V gene TRBV2 combines with J gene TRBJ2-4; tentatively, D is TRBD2 (6 bases). Deletions cut 4 bases from V and 0 bases from J, with 22 bases between. This CDR3 is 19 amino acids long. In germline, CDR1 is SNHLY, CDR2 FYNNEI. The CDR3 bases are TGTGCCAGCAGTGGCGCCGGAACTAGCAGGACTTTAGCCAAAAACATTCAGTACTTC. Translation gives CASSGAGTSRTLAKNIQYF.

This clone was found a few times. Given a much more abundant clone one base away, this may be a read error. The J gene is TRBJ2-7, the V gene TRBV25-1; D is uncertain. The ends were cut back, 3 bases at V and 3 bases at J, with 3 bases in the middle. Germline V gene sequence: CDR1 MGHDK, CDR2 SYGVNS. CDR3 length: 11 amino acids. The CDR3 loop is CASSDSYEQYF. The DNA of the CDR3 is TGTGCCAGCAGTGATAGCTACGAGCAGTACTTC.

This chain links TRBV21-1 with TRBJ2-7. TRBV21-1 represents a pseudogene. The CDR3 is 14 amino acids. The CDR3 DNA reads as TGTGCCAGCAGCAAAGTGGACCTTCGCTACGAGCAGTACTTC. It codes for CASSKVDLRYEQYF.

This clone has more than one count but fewer than ten. The rearrangement uses TRBV28 and TRBJ2-1; D is uncertain. CDR3 size: 14 residues. V lost 6 bases and J 4 bases, leaving 13 bases between the germline ends. The germline gives CDR1 MDHEN, CDR2 SYDVKM. This CDR3 reads CASRKHVAYNEQFF. CDR3 DNA: TGTGCCAGCAGGAAACATGTTGCTTACAATGAGCAGTTCTTC.

This rearrangement joins TRBV7-6 to TRBJ1-1, with D perhaps TRBD1 (5 bases). CDR3 length equals 13 residues. V lost 4 bases and J lost 6, with 12 bases in between. Germline CDR1 reads SGHVS; CDR2 reads FNYEAQ. CDR3 bases: TGTGCCAGCAGCTCCTTTGGAGGGGCTGAAGCTTTCTTT. It is translated as CASSSFGGAEAFF.

This clone was counted a few times. V gene TRBV29-1 combines with J gene TRBJ1-2; TRBD1 might be the D (6 bases). The CDR3 consists of 13 residues. V was clipped by 7 bases and J by 2 bases, with 14 bases between them. The germline CDR1 and CDR2 sequences are SQVTM and ANQGSEA. The CDR3 sequence is CSADKQGNYGYTF. The CDR3 DNA follows: TGCAGCGCCGACAAACAGGGAAACTATGGCTACACCTTC.